This T cell receptor (beta chain) came from a study of blood T cell repertoires in COVID-19. For the study at large: COVID-19 samples from acute and convalescent phases originated in the United States, Italy and Spain. The cDNA or gDNA used as material had been derived from T cells, B-cell-depleted T cells, or PBMCs.

Original handling: By means of reference gene primer amplification, nucleated cell counts were estimated. TCRdb's table, derived via immunoSEQ multiplex PCR, lists solely in-frame clones and lacks some. From that table come the V and J calls and clone size; the DNA was used to work out D and trimming. The sample contains a few hundred thousand clones, 75% to 90% of which appear only once. CDR3 length: 17 amino acids. The V end was cut by 4 bases, the J end by 8 bases, with 25 bases between. Germline V gene lookup returns CDR1 SGHTA and CDR2 FQGNSA. The chain links TRBV7-2 to TRBJ2-3, with D tentatively TRBD2 (6 bases). The specimen was peripheral blood. The receptor was isolated from a woman in her twenties or thirties with active or convalescent COVID-19. In DNA, the CDR3 is TGTGCCAGCAGCTCCCCCCTCGGCGGGTTCCCCGGGGGTACGCAGTATTTT. This codes for CASSSPLGGFPGGTQYF.